The table lists the clone carrying this T cell receptor (beta chain) with many counts. Its antigen is still unknown. CDR3 size: 15 residues. V lost 3 bases and J lost 4, with 12 bases in between. TCRdb re-called the reads with MiXCR, one entry per CDR3 protein. In the table there are around 440,000 distinct CDR3 sequences, around 10% of which are singletons. The entry originates in a study of T cell repertoires in cytomegalovirus infection. Study as a whole: Signatures in public TCR beta sequences pointed to both CMV infection and matching HLA type. Whole-study results and caveats: The study identified carriers of CMV plus the relevant HLA from cumulative public TCR beta family frequency. CMV-specific TCR beta clonotypes restricted by HLA-C dominated the ex vivo response.

The chain links TRBV12-3 or TRBV12-4 to TRBJ1-4; TRBD1 might be the D (5 bases). Sequencing was carried out using PBMCs. The clonotype comes from a human donor in good health (CMV status not recorded). Some clones in this sample may be carry-over from other donors' samples. The CDR3 region has the DNA TGTGCCAGCAGTTTTGTTGACAGCAATAATGAAAAACTGTTTTTT. Translation: CASSFVDSNNEKLFF.